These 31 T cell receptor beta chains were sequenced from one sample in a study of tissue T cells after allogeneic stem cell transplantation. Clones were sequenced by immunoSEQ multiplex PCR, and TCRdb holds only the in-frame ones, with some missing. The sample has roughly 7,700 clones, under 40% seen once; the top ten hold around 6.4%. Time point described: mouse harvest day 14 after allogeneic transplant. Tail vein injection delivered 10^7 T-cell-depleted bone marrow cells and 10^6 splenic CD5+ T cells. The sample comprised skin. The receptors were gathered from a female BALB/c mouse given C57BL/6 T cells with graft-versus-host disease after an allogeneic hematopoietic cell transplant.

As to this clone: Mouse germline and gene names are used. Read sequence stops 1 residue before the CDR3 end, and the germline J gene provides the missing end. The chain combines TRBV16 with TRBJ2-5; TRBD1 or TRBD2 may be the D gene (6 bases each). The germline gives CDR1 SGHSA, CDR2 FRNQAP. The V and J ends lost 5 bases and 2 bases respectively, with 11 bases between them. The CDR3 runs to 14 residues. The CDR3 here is CASSPMGAQDTQYF. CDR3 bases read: TGTGCAAGCAGCCCCATGGGGGCCCAAGACACCCAGTAC.

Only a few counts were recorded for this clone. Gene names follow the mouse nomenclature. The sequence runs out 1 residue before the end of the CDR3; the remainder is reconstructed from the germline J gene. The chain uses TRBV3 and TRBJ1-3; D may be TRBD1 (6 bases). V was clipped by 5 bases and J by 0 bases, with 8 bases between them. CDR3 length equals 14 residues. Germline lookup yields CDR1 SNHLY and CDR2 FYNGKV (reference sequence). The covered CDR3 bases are TGTGCCAGCAGCGACAGGAATTCTGGAAATACGCTCTAT. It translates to CASSDRNSGNTLY. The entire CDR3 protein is CASSDRNSGNTLYF.

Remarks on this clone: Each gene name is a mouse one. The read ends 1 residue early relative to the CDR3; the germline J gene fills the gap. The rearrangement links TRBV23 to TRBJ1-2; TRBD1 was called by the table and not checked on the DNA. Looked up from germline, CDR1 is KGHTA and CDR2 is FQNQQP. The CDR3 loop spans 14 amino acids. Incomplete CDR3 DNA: TGCTCCAGCAGCCGACAGGGTTCAAACTCCGACTACACC. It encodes CSSSRQGSNSDYT. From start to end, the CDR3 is CSSSRQGSNSDYTF.

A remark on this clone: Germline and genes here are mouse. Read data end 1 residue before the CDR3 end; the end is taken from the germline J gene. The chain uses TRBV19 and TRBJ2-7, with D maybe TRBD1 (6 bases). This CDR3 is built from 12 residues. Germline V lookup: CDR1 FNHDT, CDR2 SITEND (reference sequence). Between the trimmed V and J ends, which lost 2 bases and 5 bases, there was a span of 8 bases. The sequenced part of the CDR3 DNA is TGTGCCAGCAGTATCCCAGGGGATGAACAGTAC. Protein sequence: CASSIPGDEQY. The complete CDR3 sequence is CASSIPGDEQYF.

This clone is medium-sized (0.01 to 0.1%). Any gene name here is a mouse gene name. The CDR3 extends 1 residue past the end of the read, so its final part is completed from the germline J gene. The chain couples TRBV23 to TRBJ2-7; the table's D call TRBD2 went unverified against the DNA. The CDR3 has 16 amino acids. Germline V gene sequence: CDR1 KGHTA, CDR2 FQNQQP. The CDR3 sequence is CSSSPHWGGSSYEQYF. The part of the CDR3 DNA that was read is TGCTCCAGCAGTCCTCACTGGGGGGGAAGCTCCTATGAACAGTAC.

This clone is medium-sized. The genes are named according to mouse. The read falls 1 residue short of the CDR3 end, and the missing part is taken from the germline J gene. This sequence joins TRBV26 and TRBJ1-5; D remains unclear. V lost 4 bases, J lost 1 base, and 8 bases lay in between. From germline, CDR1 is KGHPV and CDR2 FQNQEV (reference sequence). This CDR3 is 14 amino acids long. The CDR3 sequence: CASSPPGNNQAPLF. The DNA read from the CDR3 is TGTGCCAGCAGTCCCCCGGGGAACAACCAGGCTCCGCTT.

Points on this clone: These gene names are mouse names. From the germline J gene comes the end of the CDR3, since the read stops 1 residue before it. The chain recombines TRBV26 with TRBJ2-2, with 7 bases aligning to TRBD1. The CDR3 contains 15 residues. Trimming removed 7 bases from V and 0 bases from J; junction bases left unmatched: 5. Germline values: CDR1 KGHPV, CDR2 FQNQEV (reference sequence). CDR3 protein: CASTVGTANTGQLYF. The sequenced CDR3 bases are TGTGCCAGCACCGTCGGGACAGCAAACACCGGGCAGCTCTAC.

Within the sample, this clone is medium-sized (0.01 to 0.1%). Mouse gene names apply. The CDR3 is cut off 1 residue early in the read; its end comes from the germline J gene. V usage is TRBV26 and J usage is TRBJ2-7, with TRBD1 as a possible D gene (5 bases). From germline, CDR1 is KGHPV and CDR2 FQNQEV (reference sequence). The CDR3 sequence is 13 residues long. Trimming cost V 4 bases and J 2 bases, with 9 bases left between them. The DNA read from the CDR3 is TGTGCCAGCAGTCCCGGACAAACCTATGAACAGTAC. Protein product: CASSPGQTYEQY. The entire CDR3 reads CASSPGQTYEQYF. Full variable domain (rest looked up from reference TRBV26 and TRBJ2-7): NSKVIQTPRYLVKGQGQKAKMRCIPEKGHPVVFWYQQNKNNEFKFLINFQNQEVLQQIDMTEKRFSAECPSNSPCSLEIQSSEAGDSALYLCASSPGQTYEQYFGPGTRLTVL.

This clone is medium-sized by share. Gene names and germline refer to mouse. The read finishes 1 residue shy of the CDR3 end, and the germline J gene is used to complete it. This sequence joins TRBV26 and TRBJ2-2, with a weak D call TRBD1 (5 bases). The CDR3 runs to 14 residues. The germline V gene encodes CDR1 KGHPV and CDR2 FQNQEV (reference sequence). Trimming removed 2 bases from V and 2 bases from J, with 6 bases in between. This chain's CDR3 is CASSLAGNTGQLYF. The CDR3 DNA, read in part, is TGTGCCAGCAGTCTGGCAGGGAACACCGGGCAGCTCTAC.

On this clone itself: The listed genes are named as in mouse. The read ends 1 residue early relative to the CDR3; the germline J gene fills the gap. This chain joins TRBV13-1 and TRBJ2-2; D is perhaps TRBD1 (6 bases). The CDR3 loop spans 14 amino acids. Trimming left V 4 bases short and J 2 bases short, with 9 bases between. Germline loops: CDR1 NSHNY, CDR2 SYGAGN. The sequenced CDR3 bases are TGTGCCAGCAGTAAGGGGGAGAACACCGGGCAGCTCTAC. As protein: CASSKGENTGQLY. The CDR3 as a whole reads CASSKGENTGQLYF.

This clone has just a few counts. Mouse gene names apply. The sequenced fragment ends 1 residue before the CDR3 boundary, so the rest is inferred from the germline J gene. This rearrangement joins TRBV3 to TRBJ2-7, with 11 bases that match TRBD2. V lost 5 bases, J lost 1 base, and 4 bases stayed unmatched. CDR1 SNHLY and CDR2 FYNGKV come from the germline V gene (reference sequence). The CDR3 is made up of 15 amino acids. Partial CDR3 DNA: TGTGCCAGCAGCCCAAGACTGGGGGGGTCCTATGAACAGTAC. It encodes CASSPRLGGSYEQY. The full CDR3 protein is CASSPRLGGSYEQYF.

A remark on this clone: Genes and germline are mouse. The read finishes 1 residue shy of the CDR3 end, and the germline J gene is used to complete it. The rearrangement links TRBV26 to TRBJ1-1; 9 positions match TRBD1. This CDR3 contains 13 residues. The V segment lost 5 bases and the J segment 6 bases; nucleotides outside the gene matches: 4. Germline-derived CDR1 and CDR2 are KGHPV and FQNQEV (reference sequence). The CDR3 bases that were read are TGTGCCAGCAGTTTCGACAGGGGGGCAGAAGTCTTC. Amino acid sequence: CASSFDRGAEVF. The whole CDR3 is CASSFDRGAEVFF.

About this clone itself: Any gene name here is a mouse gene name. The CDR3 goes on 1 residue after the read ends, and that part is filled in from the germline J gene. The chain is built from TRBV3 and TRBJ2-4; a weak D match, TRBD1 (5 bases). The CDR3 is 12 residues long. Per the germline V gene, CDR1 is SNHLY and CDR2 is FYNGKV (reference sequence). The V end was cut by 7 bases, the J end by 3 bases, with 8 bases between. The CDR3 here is CASTAGQNTLYF. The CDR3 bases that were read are TGTGCCAGCACGGCAGGGCAAAACACCTTGTAC.

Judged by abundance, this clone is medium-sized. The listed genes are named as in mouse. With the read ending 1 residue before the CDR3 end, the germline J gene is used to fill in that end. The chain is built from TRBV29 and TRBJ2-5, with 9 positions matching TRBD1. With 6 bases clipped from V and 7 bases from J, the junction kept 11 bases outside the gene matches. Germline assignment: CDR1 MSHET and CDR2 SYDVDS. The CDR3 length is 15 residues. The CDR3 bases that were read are TGTGCTAGCAGGGCCCCGGGACAGGGATCTCACACCCAGTAC. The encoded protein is CASRAPGQGSHTQY. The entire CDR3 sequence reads CASRAPGQGSHTQYF.

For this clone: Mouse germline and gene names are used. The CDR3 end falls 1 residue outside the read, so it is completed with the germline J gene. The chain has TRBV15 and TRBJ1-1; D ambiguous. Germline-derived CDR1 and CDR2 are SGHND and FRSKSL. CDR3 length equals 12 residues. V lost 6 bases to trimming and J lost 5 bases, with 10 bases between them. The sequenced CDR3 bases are TGTGCCAGCAGCCGGGGAGGGACAGAAGTCTTC. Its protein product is CASSRGGTEVF. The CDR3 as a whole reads CASSRGGTEVFF. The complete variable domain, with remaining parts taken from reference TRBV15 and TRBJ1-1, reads DAGVTQTPRHEVAEKGQTIILKCEPVSGHNDLFWYRQTKIQGLELLSYFRSKSLMEDGGAFKDRFKAEMLNSSFSTLKIQPTEPKDSAVYLCASSRGGTEVFFGKGTRLTVV.

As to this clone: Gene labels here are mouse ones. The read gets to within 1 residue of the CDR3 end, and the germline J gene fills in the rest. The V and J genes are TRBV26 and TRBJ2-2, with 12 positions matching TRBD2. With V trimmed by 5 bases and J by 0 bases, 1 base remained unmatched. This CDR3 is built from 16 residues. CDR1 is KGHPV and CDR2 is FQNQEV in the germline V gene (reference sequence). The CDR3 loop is CASSGLGGSNTGQLYF. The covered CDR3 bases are TGTGCCAGCAGTGGACTGGGGGGGTCAAACACCGGGCAGCTCTAC.

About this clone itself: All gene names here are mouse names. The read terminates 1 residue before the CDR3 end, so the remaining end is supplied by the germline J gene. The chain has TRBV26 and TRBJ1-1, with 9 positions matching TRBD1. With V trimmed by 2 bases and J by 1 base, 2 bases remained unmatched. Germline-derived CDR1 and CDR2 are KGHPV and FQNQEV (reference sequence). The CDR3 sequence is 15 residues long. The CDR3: CASSLMTGGNTEVFF. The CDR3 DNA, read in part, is TGTGCCAGCAGTCTGATGACAGGGGGAAACACAGAAGTCTTC.

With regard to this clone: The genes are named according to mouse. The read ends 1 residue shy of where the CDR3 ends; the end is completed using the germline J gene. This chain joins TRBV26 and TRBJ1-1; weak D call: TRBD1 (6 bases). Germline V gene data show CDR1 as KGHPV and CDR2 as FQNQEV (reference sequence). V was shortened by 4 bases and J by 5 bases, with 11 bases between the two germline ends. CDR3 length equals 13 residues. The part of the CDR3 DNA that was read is TGTGCCAGCAGTCCGGGACATAATACAGAAGTCTTC. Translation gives CASSPGHNTEVF. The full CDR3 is CASSPGHNTEVFF.

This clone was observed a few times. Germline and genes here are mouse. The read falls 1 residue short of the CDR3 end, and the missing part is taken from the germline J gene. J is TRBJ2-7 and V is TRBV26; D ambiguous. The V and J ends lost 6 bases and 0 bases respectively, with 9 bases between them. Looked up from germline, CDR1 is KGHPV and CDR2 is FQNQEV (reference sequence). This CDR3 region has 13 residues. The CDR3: CASSRQSSYEQYF. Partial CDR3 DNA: TGTGCCAGCAGCCGACAAAGCTCCTATGAACAGTAC.

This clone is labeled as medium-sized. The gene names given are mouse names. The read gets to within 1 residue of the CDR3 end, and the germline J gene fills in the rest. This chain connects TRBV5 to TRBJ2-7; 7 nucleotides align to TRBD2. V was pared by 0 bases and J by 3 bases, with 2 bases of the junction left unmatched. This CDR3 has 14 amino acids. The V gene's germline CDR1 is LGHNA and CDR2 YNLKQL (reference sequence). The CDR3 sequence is CASSQELGDYEQYF. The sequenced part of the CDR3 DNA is TGTGCCAGCAGCCAAGAGCTGGGGGACTATGAACAGTAC.

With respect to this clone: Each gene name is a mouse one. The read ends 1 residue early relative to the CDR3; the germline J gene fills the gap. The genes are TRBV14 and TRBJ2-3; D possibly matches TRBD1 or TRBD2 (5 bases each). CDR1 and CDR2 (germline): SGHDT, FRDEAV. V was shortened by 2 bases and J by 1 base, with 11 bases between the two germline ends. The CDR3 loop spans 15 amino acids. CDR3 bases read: TGTGCCAGCAGTTTGACGGGGCGGGGTGCAGAAACGCTGTAT. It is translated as CASSLTGRGAETLY. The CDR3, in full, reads CASSLTGRGAETLYF.

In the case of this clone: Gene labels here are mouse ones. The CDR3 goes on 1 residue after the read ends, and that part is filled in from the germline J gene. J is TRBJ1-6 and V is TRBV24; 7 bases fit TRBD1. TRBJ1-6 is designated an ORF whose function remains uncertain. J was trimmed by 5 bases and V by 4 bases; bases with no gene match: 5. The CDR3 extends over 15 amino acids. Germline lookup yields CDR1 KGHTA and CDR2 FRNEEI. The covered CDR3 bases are TGTGCCAGCAGTCCACCGGGACAGCATAATTCGCCCCTCTAC. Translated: CASSPPGQHNSPLY. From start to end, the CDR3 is CASSPPGQHNSPLYF.

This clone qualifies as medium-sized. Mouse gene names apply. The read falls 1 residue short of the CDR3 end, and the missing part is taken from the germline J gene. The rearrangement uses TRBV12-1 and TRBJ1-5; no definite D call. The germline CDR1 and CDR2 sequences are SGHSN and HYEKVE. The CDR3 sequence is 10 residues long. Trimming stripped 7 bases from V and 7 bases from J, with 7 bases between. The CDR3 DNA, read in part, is TGTGCCAGTTCAAATCAGGCTCCGCTT. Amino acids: CASSNQAPL. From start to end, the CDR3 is CASSNQAPLF.

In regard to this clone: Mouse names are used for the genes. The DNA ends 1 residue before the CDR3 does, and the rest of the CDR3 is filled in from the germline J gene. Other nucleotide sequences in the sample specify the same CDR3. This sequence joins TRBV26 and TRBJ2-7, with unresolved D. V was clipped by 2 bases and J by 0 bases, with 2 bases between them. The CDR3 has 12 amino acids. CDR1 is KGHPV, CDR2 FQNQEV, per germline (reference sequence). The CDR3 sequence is CASSLGSYEQYF. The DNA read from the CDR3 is TGTGCCAGCAGTCTGGGCTCCTATGAACAGTAC.

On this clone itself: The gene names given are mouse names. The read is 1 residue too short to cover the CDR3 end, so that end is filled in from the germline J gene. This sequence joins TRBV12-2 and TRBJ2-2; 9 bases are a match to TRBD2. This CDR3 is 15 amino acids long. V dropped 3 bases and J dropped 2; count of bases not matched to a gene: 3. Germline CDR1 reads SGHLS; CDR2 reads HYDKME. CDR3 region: CASSSGLGNTGQLYF. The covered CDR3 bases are TGTGCCAGCTCTTCCGGACTGGGGAACACCGGGCAGCTCTAC.

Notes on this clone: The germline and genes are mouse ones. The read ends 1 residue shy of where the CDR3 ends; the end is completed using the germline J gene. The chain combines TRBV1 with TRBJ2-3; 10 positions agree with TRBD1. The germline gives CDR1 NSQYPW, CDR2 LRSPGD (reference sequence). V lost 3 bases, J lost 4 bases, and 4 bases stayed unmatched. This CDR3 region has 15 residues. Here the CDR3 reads CTCSARDRGPETLYF. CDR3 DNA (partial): TGCACCTGCAGTGCCCGGGACAGGGGACCAGAAACGCTGTAT.

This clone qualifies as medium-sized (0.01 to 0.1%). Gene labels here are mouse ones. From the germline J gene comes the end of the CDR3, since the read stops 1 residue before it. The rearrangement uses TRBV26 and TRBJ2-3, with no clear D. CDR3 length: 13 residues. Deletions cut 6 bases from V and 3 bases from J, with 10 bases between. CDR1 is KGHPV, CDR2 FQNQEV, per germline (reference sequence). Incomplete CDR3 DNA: TGTGCCAGCAGCCGAGGACGGGCAGAAACGCTGTAT. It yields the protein CASSRGRAETLY. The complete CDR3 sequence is CASSRGRAETLYF. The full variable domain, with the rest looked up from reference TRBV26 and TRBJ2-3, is NSKVIQTPRYLVKGQGQKAKMRCIPEKGHPVVFWYQQNKNNEFKFLINFQNQEVLQQIDMTEKRFSAECPSNSPCSLEIQSSEAGDSALYLCASSRGRAETLYFGSGTRLTVL.

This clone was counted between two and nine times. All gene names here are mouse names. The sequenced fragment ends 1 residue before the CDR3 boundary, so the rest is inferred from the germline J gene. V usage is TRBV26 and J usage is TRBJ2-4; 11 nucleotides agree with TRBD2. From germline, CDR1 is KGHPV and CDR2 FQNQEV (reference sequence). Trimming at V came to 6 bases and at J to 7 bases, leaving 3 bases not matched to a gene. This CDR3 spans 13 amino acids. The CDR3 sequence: CASSPGLGDTLYF. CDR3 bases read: TGTGCCAGCAGCCCGGGACTGGGGGACACCTTGTAC. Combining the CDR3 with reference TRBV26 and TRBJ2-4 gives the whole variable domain NSKVIQTPRYLVKGQGQKAKMRCIPEKGHPVVFWYQQNKNNEFKFLINFQNQEVLQQIDMTEKRFSAECPSNSPCSLEIQSSEAGDSALYLCASSPGLGDTLYFGAGTRLSVL.

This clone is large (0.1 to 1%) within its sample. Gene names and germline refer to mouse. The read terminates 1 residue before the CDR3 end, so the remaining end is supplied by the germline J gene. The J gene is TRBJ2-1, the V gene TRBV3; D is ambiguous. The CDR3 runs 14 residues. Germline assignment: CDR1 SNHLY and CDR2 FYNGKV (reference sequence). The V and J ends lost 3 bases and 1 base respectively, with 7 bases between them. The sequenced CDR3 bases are TGTGCCAGCAGCTTCTTGACAAACTATGCTGAGCAGTTC. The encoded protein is CASSFLTNYAEQF. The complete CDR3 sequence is CASSFLTNYAEQFF.

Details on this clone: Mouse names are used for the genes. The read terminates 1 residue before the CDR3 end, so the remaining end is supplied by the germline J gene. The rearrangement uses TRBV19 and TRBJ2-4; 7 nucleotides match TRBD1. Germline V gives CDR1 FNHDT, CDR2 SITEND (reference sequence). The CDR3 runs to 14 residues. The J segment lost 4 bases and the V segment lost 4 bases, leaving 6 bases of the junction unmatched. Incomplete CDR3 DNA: TGTGCCAGCAGTCTCACAGGGGTCAAAAACACCTTGTAC. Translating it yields CASSLTGVKNTLY. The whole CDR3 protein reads CASSLTGVKNTLYF.

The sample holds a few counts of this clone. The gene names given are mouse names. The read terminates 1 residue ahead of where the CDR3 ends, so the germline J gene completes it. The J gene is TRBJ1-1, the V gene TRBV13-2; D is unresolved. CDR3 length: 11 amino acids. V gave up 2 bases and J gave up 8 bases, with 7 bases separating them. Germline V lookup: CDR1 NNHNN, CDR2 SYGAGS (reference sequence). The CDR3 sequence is CASGETGEVFF. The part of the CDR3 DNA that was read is TGTGCCAGCGGTGAAACGGGGGAAGTCTTC.